This TCR beta chain originates from a study of human T cells and chemical hapten exposure. Whole-study context: Scalp application of diphenylcyclopropenone was performed weekly in patients across the entire approximately 25-week study. Study findings and constraints: Controls formed significantly fewer large CDR3 similarity clusters than expanded TCRs did. Alopecia affecting every donor means their immune response may not match healthy people's.

The library attached unique molecular identifiers to individual cDNA molecules. One entry per CDR3 protein results from TCRdb running MiXCR on the RACE reads. The sample has around 160,000 distinct CDR3 sequences; around 13% are singletons. Only a few counts were recorded for this clonotype. Its antigen is still unknown. Time point specified: patch test 1, 2 weeks after DPC sensitization. The treatment denotes: therapeutic diphenylcyclopropenone sensitization with weekly scalp DPC. Germline V gene sequence: CDR1 SGHNT, CDR2 YYREEE (reference sequence). The V end lost 4 bases, the J end lost 0 bases, and 8 bases lay between the germline ends. The CDR3 consists of 14 residues.

This chain joins TRBV5-4 and TRBJ1-3; D uncertain. The source material was whole blood, sampled in connection with sensitization to the hapten diphenylcyclopropenone (DPC). This TCR was recovered from a woman aged 25 to 39 with alopecia areata. Some clones in this sample may be carry-over from other donors' samples. The CDR3 nucleotides are TGTGCCAGCAGCCGGGCCGACTCTGGAAACACCATATATTTT. Its translation: CASSRADSGNTIYF.